This T cell receptor beta chain is from a study of T cells in Graves' hyperthyroidism and ophthalmopathy. On the study more broadly: Sampling of peripheral blood happened at initial diagnosis, prior to any treatment.

The hyperthyroidism patients had all been newly diagnosed, and their disease duration was under 2 months. Their ages ranged from 18 to 65 years. General observations from the study: Patients with ophthalmopathy were separated from those with stable hyperthyroidism by a 13 V-J model. Progression to ophthalmopathy was predicted a median of approximately 6.4 months early.

Authors of the study amplified TCR beta CDR3 regions from RNA transcripts. The study used the HTBI primer set for a first-round RT-PCR of the TCR CDR3. TCRdb used MiXCR to reprocess the multiplex PCR reads, holding one entry per CDR3 protein. The table records roughly 660,000 distinct CDR3 sequences, 17% of them present only once. This clonotype was recorded many times. The antigen is not known. The CDR3 runs 17 residues. Per the germline V gene, CDR1 is SGHTA and CDR2 is FQGNSA. V lost 4 bases, J lost 3 bases, and 10 bases stayed unmatched. Sequences were obtained from blood. The TCR sequence derives from a man in his fifties or sixties with Graves' hyperthyroidism. The rearrangement links TRBV7-2 to TRBJ1-5; 9 nucleotides line up with TRBD1. CDR3 protein: CASSYKAGTGNNQPQHF. The CDR3, as DNA: TGTGCCAGCAGCTACAAAGCCGGGACAGGGAACAATCAGCCCCAGCATTTT. Using reference TRBV7-2 and TRBJ1-5 for the parts outside the CDR3, the full variable domain is GAGVSQSPSNKVTEKGKDVELRCDPISGHTALYWYRQSLGQGLEFLIYFQGNSAPDKSGLPSDRFSAERTGGSVSTLTIQRTQQEDSAVYLCASSYKAGTGNNQPQHFGDGTRLSIL.